This T cell receptor (beta chain) originates from a study of siplizumab effects on memory and regulatory T cells. Study observations and caveats: Naive-or-memory phenotypes were unassignable for roughly 75-95% of proliferating CD4+ or CD8+ clones. Alloreactive sequences traceable to unstimulated CD4+ memory cells declined significantly under siplizumab.

TCR templates, about 100,000 per sample, were assayed. Only in-frame clones appear in the TCRdb table, and some are missing; sequencing was by immunoSEQ multiplex PCR. Seen here are 90,000 to 120,000 clones, less than 95% observed once, and the top ten hold roughly 0.61%. The CDR3 sequence is 16 residues long. Trimming left V 5 bases short and J 2 bases short, with 16 bases between. CDR1 LNHDA and CDR2 SQIVND come from the germline V gene (reference sequence). Comments on this clone: The antigen remains unidentified.

The clonotype was recovered from a human donor in good health. The sequenced material came from Tregs sorted from blood. V is TRBV19 and J is TRBJ1-3; D unclear. Here the CDR3 reads CASSRIFRGTGNTIYF. DNA of the CDR3: TGTGCCAGTAGTCGCATTTTTCGGGGTACTGGAAACACCATATATTTT.